Shown below are 20 T cell receptor beta chains from a single sample sequenced in a study of T cell changes during pregnancy in multiple sclerosis. Only in-frame clones appear in the TCRdb table, and some are missing; sequencing was by immunoSEQ multiplex PCR. The table includes approximately 73,000 clones, approximately 94% detected once. Sample: CD4+ T cells from peripheral blood mononuclear cells, taken before pregnancy. These receptors all stem from a female donor with multiple sclerosis, enrolled in a pregnancy study.

V gene TRBV9 combines with J gene TRBJ2-3; 11 nucleotides align to TRBD2. Germline lookup yields CDR1 SGDLS and CDR2 YYNGEE. V lost 2 bases, J lost 3 bases, and 2 bases stayed unmatched. The CDR3 extends over 15 amino acids. The CDR3 region is CASSVTSGGTDTQYF. CDR3 sequence (DNA): TGTGCCAGCAGCGTCACTAGCGGGGGAACAGATACGCAGTATTTT.

The gene calls are TRBV7-9 and TRBJ2-2; D unresolved. V lost 5 bases, J lost 2 bases, and 6 bases lay in between. The CDR3 covers 13 residues. The germline CDR1 and CDR2 sequences are SEHNR and FQNEAQ (reference sequence). In DNA form, the CDR3 reads TGTGCCAGCAGCCCGCGAAACACCGGGGAGCTGTTTTTT. This gives the protein CASSPRNTGELFF.

V and J are TRBV7-2 and TRBJ1-5; 8 bases agree with TRBD1. V lost 1 base, J lost 4 bases, and 3 bases stayed unmatched. The CDR3 totals 15 residues. CDR1 is SGHTA and CDR2 is FQGNSA in the germline V gene. CDR3 sequence: CASSLDRGSNQPQHF. In nucleotides, the CDR3 is TGTGCCAGCAGCTTAGACAGGGGGTCAAATCAGCCCCAGCATTTT.

This chain uses TRBV5-5 with TRBJ2-7; maybe TRBD1 (5 bases). Per the germline V gene, CDR1 is SGHKS and CDR2 is YYEKEE (reference sequence). This CDR3 has 15 residues. V was cut by 4 bases and J by 3 bases, with 17 bases left in between. CDR3 in amino acids: CASSVQDRANYEQYF. Here the CDR3 DNA reads TGTGCCAGCAGCGTACAGGATAGGGCCAACTACGAGCAGTACTTC.

The chain recombines TRBV4-1 with TRBJ1-1; 9 nucleotides align to TRBD1. The ends lost 6 bases at V and 1 base at J; junction bases unmatched: 9. In germline, CDR1 is MGHRA, CDR2 YSYEKL. CDR3 length equals 16 residues. The CDR3 bases are TGCGCCAGCAGAACCGGGGACAGGGTGGAGAACACTGAAGCTTTCTTT. Translating gives CASRTGDRVENTEAFF.

V gene TRBV11-3 combines with J gene TRBJ2-1; tentatively, D is TRBD2 (5 bases). The germline V and J ends were trimmed by 1 base and 4 bases, with 17 bases remaining between them. The CDR3 contains 17 residues. The germline V gene has CDR1 SGHNT and CDR2 YENEEA. CDR3 amino acids: CASSLGGGGQLYNEQFF. In DNA form, the CDR3 reads TGTGCCAGCAGCTTAGGTGGAGGTGGGCAACTATACAATGAGCAGTTCTTC.

This sequence joins TRBV19 and TRBJ2-2; possibly TRBD1 for D (5 bases). Germline V gives CDR1 LNHDA, CDR2 SQIVND (reference sequence). CDR3 length equals 15 residues. With 7 bases removed from V and 5 bases from J, the gap between germline ends came to 17 bases. The CDR3 protein is CASTFGRVRTGELFF. The DNA of the CDR3 is TGTGCCAGTACGTTCGGCAGGGTGAGAACCGGGGAGCTGTTTTTT.

This sequence joins TRBV5-1 and TRBJ2-1; 7 bases are shared with TRBD2. V was pared by 7 bases and J by 0 bases, with 7 bases of the junction left unmatched. CDR3 length equals 15 residues. CDR1 SGHRS and CDR2 YFSETQ come from the germline V gene. DNA for the CDR3: TGCGCCAGCTATTCAGCGGGAACCTCCTACAATGAGCAGTTCTTC. It specifies CASYSAGTSYNEQFF. Full variable domain (rest looked up from reference TRBV5-1 and TRBJ2-1): KAGVTQTPRYLIKTRGQQVTLSCSPISGHRSVSWYQQTPGQGLQFLFEYFSETQRNKGNFPGRFSGRQFSNSRSEMNVSTLELGDSALYLCASYSAGTSYNEQFFGPGTRLTVL.

This clone was detected only once. V is TRBV6-5 and J is TRBJ2-7, with D hard to call. Trimming removed 4 bases at V and 6 bases at J, with 7 bases between. CDR1 and CDR2 (germline): MNHEY, SVGAGI. This CDR3 is 11 amino acids long. The CDR3 here is CASSSVGEQYF. The CDR3 nucleotides are TGTGCCAGCAGTTCGGTTGGCGAGCAGTACTTC.

CDR3 sequence (DNA): TGTGCCTGGAGTGTAGGACAGGGGAGCAATCAGCCCCAGCATTTT. This translates into CAWSVGQGSNQPQHF. The chain links TRBV30 to TRBJ1-5; 9 bases line up with TRBD1. CDR3 size: 15 residues. V trimming: 0 bases; J trimming: 1 base; junction bases outside the gene matches: 1. Germline V lookup: CDR1 GTSNPN, CDR2 SVGIG (reference sequence). The full variable domain, with the rest looked up from reference TRBV30 and TRBJ1-5, is SQTIHQWPATLVQPVGSPLSLECTVEGTSNPNLYWYRQAAGRGLQLLFYSVGIGQISSEVPQNLSASRPQDRQFILSSKKLLLSDSGFYLCAWSVGQGSNQPQHFGDGTRLSIL.

The rearrangement uses TRBV5-1 and TRBJ1-1; 9 bases line up with TRBD1. CDR1 is SGHRS and CDR2 is YFSETQ in the germline V gene. Trimming took 3 bases from V and 1 from J; bases not matched to a gene: 4. The CDR3 spans 15 residues. CDR3: CASSSRTGENTEAFF. CDR3 coding DNA: TGCGCCAGCAGCTCAAGGACAGGGGAGAACACTGAAGCTTTCTTT.

The rearrangement joins TRBV19 to TRBJ1-1; D unresolved. CDR1 is LNHDA, CDR2 SQIVND, per germline (reference sequence). The CDR3 covers 13 residues. The V gene lost 6 bases and the J gene lost 4 bases, with 12 bases spanning the gap. This CDR3 reads CASSSTGSTEAFF. The CDR3 region has the DNA TGTGCCAGTAGCTCCACTGGGAGCACTGAAGCTTTCTTT.

V gene TRBV5-1 combines with J gene TRBJ2-7; 7 nucleotides line up with TRBD1. Germline-derived CDR1 and CDR2 are SGHRS and YFSETQ. This CDR3 spans 15 amino acids. The ends lost 2 bases at V and 3 bases at J; junction bases unmatched: 8. DNA for the CDR3: TGCGCCAGCAGCTTCAGACAGGGTAAACTCTACGAGCAGTACTTC. Its translation: CASSFRQGKLYEQYF.

The V call is TRBV27, the J call TRBJ2-1; the match to TRBD2 covers 12 bases. The CDR3 runs 17 residues. V trimming: 2 bases; J trimming: 3 bases; junction bases outside the gene matches: 5. CDR1 is MNHEY and CDR2 is SMNVEV in the germline V gene (reference sequence). The CDR3 bases are TGTGCCAGCAGTTTAAGACTAGCGGGGGCCCTCTACAATGAGCAGTTCTTC. It encodes CASSLRLAGALYNEQFF.

This clone has only one observation. The V call is TRBV7-3, the J call TRBJ1-2; unclear D gene. The germline CDR1 and CDR2 sequences are SGHTA and FQGTGA. The CDR3 contains 13 residues. V was shortened by 1 base and J by 8 bases, with 11 bases between the two germline ends. The CDR3 nucleotides are TGTGCCAGCAGCTTAAACGGGGAAGGGGGCTACACCTTC. Residues: CASSLNGEGGYTF.

The chain is built from TRBV7-2 and TRBJ1-1, with a weak D call TRBD1 (6 bases). The V and J ends lost 1 base and 10 bases respectively, with 16 bases between them. Germline values: CDR1 SGHTA, CDR2 FQGNSA. The CDR3 runs 14 residues. The DNA of the CDR3 is TGTGCCAGCAGCTTAGGGGTCCCCCAGGGGTTAGCTTTCTTT. Protein: CASSLGVPQGLAFF.

In DNA form, the CDR3 reads TGTGCCAGCAGCCTGATACAGGGGAGCTACTACGAGCAGTACTTC. It specifies CASSLIQGSYYEQYF. The rearrangement uses TRBV11-2 and TRBJ2-7, with TRBD1 identical over 7 bases. CDR1 and CDR2 (germline): SGHAT, FQNNGV. Trimming at V came to 5 bases and at J to 3 bases, leaving 10 bases not matched to a gene. The CDR3 has 15 residues.

The genes are TRBV11-2 and TRBJ2-3; the match to TRBD2 covers 10 bases. The CDR3 is made up of 15 amino acids. Germline CDR1 reads SGHAT; CDR2 reads FQNNGV. Germline trimming cut 5 bases from V and 7 bases from J; bases unmatched to any gene: 9. The CDR3 protein is CASSRLAGAEHTQYF. In nucleotides, the CDR3 is TGTGCCAGCAGCCGGCTAGCGGGGGCTGAGCATACGCAGTATTTT.

V and J are TRBV11-2 and TRBJ2-5; 7 positions match TRBD1. The V and J ends lost 5 bases and 5 bases, in that order; junction bases with no gene match: 8. The CDR3 totals 14 residues. Per the germline V gene, CDR1 is SGHAT and CDR2 is FQNNGV. The CDR3 sequence: CASSQDRVGETQYF. CDR3 DNA: TGTGCCAGCAGCCAAGACAGGGTAGGGGAGACCCAGTACTTC.

The chain employs TRBV19 and TRBJ1-1, with TRBD1 matching over 7 bases. This CDR3 is built from 14 residues. V dropped 6 bases and J dropped 1; count of bases not matched to a gene: 5. Germline V gene lookup returns CDR1 LNHDA and CDR2 SQIVND (reference sequence). The DNA for the CDR3 is TGTGCCAGTAGCTTACAGGGGTGGAACACTGAAGCTTTCTTT. Encoded protein: CASSLQGWNTEAFF.